Sequencing of this T cell receptor (beta chain) was carried out in a study of low-dose radiotherapy and immunotherapy resistance in tumors. Across the study: Cohort 1 was given 0.5 Gy per fraction every 2 weeks, for 6.5 Gy total. Cohort 2 patients were irradiated with 1 Gy every two weeks, reaching 13 Gy over 26 weeks. Daily, from cycle 1 day 1 and for four cycles, patients took oral aspirin 300 mg.

Covering alpha and beta chains, TRAV- and TRBV-specific primers were used for the first-strand cDNA. The authors ran around 18 PCR cycles to amplify TCRs with a constant-region primer and V-primer adapter. mRNA, after isolation, was amplified by in vitro transcription. One entry per CDR3 protein, called by TCRdb with MiXCR from the reads. This sample carries fewer than 110,000 distinct CDR3 sequences, around 20% of them seen once, and the ten largest clones take roughly 3.9%. This CDR3 is built from 13 residues. With 4 bases removed from V and 8 bases from J, the gap between germline ends came to 12 bases. This clonotype was counted ten times or more. Time point meaning: after trial treatment. The sample's treatment: LDRT plus nivolumab, ipilimumab, low-dose cyclophosphamide and aspirin (RACIN trial).

This rearrangement joins TRBV12-3 or TRBV12-4 to TRBJ2-1, with D possibly TRBD2 on 5 matching bases. The receptor's source is a male donor with prostate cancer. Sequences were derived from PBMCs, sampled after low-dose radiotherapy plus immunotherapy. This chain's CDR3 is CASSYTRDDEQFF. For the CDR3, the DNA is TGTGCCAGCAGTTACACACGGGATGATGAGCAGTTCTTC.